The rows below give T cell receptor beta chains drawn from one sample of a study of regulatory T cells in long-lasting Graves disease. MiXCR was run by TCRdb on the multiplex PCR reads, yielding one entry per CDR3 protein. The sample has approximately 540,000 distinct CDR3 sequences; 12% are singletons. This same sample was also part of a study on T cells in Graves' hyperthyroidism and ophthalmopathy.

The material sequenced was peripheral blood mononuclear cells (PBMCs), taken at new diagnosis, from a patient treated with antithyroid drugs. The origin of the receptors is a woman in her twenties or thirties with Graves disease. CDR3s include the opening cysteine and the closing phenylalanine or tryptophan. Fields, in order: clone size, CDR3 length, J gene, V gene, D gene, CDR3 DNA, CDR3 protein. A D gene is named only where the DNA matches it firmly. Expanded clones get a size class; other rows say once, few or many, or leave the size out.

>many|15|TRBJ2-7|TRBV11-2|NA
TGTGCCAGCAGCTTATCAGGCATGAGCTCCTACGAGCAGTACTTC
CASSLSGMSSYEQYF
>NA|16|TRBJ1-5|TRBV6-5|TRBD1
TGTGCCAGCAGATACCAGGGACAGGGGGTTAGTCAGCCCCAGCATTTT
CASRYQGQGVSQPQHF
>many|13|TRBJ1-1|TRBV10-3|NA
TGTGCCATCAGTGGGCGACAGGACACTGAAGCTTTCTTT
CAISGRQDTEAFF
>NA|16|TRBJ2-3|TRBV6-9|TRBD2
TGTGCCAGCAGTTACCTTGGGCGGGAGGGCCCAGATACGCAGTATTTT
CASSYLGREGPDTQYF
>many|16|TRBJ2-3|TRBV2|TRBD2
TGTGCCAGCACAAGCACCGGGGAGGGTGTCGCAGATACGCAGTATTTT
CASTSTGEGVADTQYF
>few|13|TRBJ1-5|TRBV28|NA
TGTGCCAGCAGTTTCGTGAGGAATCAGCCCCAGCATTTT
CASSFVRNQPQHF
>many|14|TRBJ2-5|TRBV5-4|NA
TGTGCCAGCAGTTCCCAGGGGAGAGGGGAGACCCAGTACTTC
CASSSQGRGETQYF
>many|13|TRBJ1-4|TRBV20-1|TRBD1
TGCAGTGCTACTACAGGGGAGCCTGAAAAACTGTTTTTT
CSATTGEPEKLFF
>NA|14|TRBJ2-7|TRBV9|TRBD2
TGTGCCAGCAGCTTAATTACTAGCGCTTACGAGCAGTACTTC
CASSLITSAYEQYF
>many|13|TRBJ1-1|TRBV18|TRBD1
TGTGCCAGCTCACCGCCGGGACAGGGCGAAGCTTTCTTT
CASSPPGQGEAFF
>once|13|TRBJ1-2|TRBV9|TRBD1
TGTGCCAGCAGCGGGGACAGGGGGCGGGGCTACACCTTC
CASSGDRGRGYTF
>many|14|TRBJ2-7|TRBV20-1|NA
TGCAGTGCTAGATCTCGGACGTCCCTCTACGAGCAGTACTTC
CSARSRTSLYEQYF
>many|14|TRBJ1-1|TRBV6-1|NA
TGTGCCAGCTCAAGGGGACTGGGGGACACTGAAGCTTTCTTT
CASSRGLGDTEAFF
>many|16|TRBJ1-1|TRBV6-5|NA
TGTGCCAGCAGTTTCGGGGGGGGACGGCTGAACACTGAAGCTTTCTTT
CASSFGGGRLNTEAFF
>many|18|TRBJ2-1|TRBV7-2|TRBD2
TGTGCCAGCAGCTTAGCGTGGCTAGCGGGAGGGACCCCCAATGAGCAGTTCTTC
CASSLAWLAGGTPNEQFF
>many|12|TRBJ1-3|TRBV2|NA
TGTGCCAGCACCAGGATTGGTAACACCATATATTTT
CASTRIGNTIYF
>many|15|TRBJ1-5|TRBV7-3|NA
TGTGCCAGCAGCTGCCCCGAGGGTAGCAATCAGCCCCAGCATTTT
CASSCPEGSNQPQHF
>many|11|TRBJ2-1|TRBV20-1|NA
TGCAGTGCTAGCTTAGACTTTGAGCAGTTCTTC
CSASLDFEQFF
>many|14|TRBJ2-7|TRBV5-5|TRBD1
TGTGCCAGCAGCTGGGGACAGGGTACCTACGAGCAGTACTTC
CASSWGQGTYEQYF
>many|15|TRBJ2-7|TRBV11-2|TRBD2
TGTGCCAGCAGGCTAGCGGGAGGGCCCGTCTACGAGCAGTACTTC
CASRLAGGPVYEQYF
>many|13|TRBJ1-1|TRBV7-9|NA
TGTGCCAGCAGCTTGGATTACAACACTGAAGCTTTCTTT
CASSLDYNTEAFF
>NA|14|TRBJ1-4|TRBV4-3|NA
TGCGCCAGCAGCCAAGCAGCGGTTGGGGAGAAACTGTTTTTT
CASSQAAVGEKLFF
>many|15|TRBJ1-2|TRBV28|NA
TGTGCCAGCAGTTTCGGAAGTTACCTTAGGACTGGCTACACCTTC
CASSFGSYLRTGYTF
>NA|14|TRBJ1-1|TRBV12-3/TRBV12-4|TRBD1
TGTGCCAGCAGCAAGGGACAGGGGGCCACTGAAGCTTTCTTT
CASSKGQGATEAFF
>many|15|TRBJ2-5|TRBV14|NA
TGTGCCAGCAGCCAAGAATTTTGGCCCCAAGAGACCCAGTACTTC
CASSQEFWPQETQYF
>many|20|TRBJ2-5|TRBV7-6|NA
TGTGCCAGCAGCTTAAAGGCCCTCCCCACCGACGGGACTTTTCAAGAGACCCAGTACTTC
CASSLKALPTDGTFQETQYF
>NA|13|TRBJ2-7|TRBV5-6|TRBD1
TGTGCCAGCAGCGGGACAGGGTCCTACGAGCAGTACTTC
CASSGTGSYEQYF
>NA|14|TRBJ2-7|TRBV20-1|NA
TGCAGTGCTAGAGAACACGGAAAGTTATACGAGCAGTACTTC
CSAREHGKLYEQYF
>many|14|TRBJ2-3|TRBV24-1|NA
TGTGCCACCAGTACCCGGGCCCTCACAGATACGCAGTATTTT
CATSTRALTDTQYF
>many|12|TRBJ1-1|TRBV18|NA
TGTGCCAGCTCACCCTCGGAGGCTGAAGCTTTCTTT
CASSPSEAEAFF